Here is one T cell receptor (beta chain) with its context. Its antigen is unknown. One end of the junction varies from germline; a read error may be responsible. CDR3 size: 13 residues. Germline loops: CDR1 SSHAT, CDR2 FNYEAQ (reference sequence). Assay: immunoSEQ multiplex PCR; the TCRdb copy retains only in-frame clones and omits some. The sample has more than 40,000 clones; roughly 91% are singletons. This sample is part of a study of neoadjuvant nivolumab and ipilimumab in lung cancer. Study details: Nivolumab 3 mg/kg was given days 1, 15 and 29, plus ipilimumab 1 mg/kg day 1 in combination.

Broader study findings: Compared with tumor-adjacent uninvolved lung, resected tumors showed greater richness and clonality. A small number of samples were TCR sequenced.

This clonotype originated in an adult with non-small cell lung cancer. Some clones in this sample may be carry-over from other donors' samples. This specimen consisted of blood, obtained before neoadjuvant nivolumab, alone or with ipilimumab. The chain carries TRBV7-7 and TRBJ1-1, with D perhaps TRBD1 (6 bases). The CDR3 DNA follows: TGTGCTAGCAGCTCAGGGGAGGACACTGAAGCTTTCTTT. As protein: CASSSGEDTEAFF.